These 2 T cell receptor beta chains were sequenced from one sample in a study of blood T cell repertoires in COVID-19. Clones were read by immunoSEQ multiplex PCR, and TCRdb kept only the in-frame ones, dropping some. The data contain about 11,000 clones, almost 90% of them seen just once; the ten biggest clones take up around 10%. The source material was peripheral blood. All receptors come from a human donor in a cohort sampled during active COVID-19.

J is TRBJ2-3 and V is TRBV11-3, with 8 positions matching TRBD2. V lost 5 bases to trimming and J lost 4 bases; unmatched junction nucleotides: 11. Germline V gives CDR1 SGHNT, CDR2 YENEEA. The CDR3 loop spans 16 amino acids. The CDR3 is CASSLVSPRGADTQYF. CDR3 nucleotide sequence: TGTGCCAGCAGCCTAGTATCCCCGCGGGGGGCAGATACGCAGTATTTT.

A single count supports this clone. The V call is TRBV28, the J call TRBJ2-7; 12 bases match TRBD1. Germline CDR1 is MDHEN and CDR2 is SYDVKM. The CDR3 length is 14 residues. V shed 5 bases, J shed 3 bases, and the junction held 2 bases outside the gene matches. Here the CDR3 DNA reads TGTGCCAGCAGTGGGACAGGGGGCTACTACGAGCAGTACTTC. Amino acids: CASSGTGGYYEQYF.